This T cell receptor (beta chain) was recovered during a study of control samples from healthy donors and cancer patients. Method: immunoSEQ multiplex PCR; TCRdb's copy keeps in-frame clones and lacks some. The table has about 190,000 clones, about 91% seen once. The V and J ends lost 3 bases and 10 bases, in that order; junction bases with no gene match: 5. Germline assignment: CDR1 MNHNS and CDR2 SASEGT. There are 14 residues in the CDR3. What was sequenced was blood. V gene TRBV6-1 combines with J gene TRBJ1-6, with 8 bases identical to TRBD1. This sequence originates from a man aged 30-40 years in good health. CDR3 protein: CASSEDRVFSPLHF. The CDR3 region has the DNA TGTGCCAGCAGTGAGGACAGGGTATTCTCACCCCTCCACTTT.